The rows below give T cell receptor beta chains drawn from one sample of a study of beta chain features in type 1 diabetes. Sequencing was performed with immunoSEQ multiplex PCR; in TCRdb, only in-frame clones are kept and a portion is missing. This table has about 700,000 clones, about an eighth appearing once. The sample taken for sequencing was naive CD4+ T cells from blood. The receptor source for this set is a man between 18 and 35 years old with type 1 diabetes. Both conserved end residues are part of each CDR3. The D gene is left open where the match is weak. Size is stated for part of the rows, as once, few or many counts, or as a class when the clone is expanded.

CDR3 protein	CDR3 DNA	V gene	J gene	D gene	clone size
CASAGTQYF	TGTGCCAGCGCGGGGACGCAGTATTTT	TRBV2	TRBJ2-3	NA	NA
CASSQDADRNQPQHF	TGTGCCAGCAGCCAAGATGCAGACAGAAATCAGCCCCAGCATTTT	TRBV4-2	TRBJ1-5	NA	few
CASSYSTGVSEAFF	TGTGCCAGCAGTTACTCGACAGGGGTCTCTGAAGCTTTCTTT	TRBV6-5	TRBJ1-1	TRBD1	few
CASNPWGTGYGYTF	TGTGCCAGCAACCCCTGGGGCACAGGGTATGGCTACACCTTC	TRBV5-8	TRBJ1-2	NA	once
CASRAGNEQFF	TGTGCCAGCAGGGCAGGGAATGAGCAGTTCTTC	TRBV2	TRBJ2-1	NA	NA
CASGSFMEQYF	TGTGCTAGTGGTTCGTTCATGGAGCAGTACTTC	TRBV12-5	TRBJ2-7	NA	NA
CASSLWTAQSPLHF	TGTGCCAGCAGTTTGTGGACGGCCCAATCACCCCTCCACTTT	TRBV27	TRBJ1-6	NA	NA
CASSLTGSNQPQHF	TGTGCCAGCAGCTTGACAGGGAGCAATCAGCCCCAGCATTTT	TRBV7-9	TRBJ1-5	TRBD1	few
CASSSTYEQYF	TGTGCCAGCAGCTCCACCTACGAGCAGTACTTC	TRBV7-9	TRBJ2-7	NA	few
CASSPPGSGEETQYF	TGTGCCAGCTCACCACCAGGATCCGGGGAAGAGACCCAGTACTTC	TRBV18	TRBJ2-5	NA	few
CASSAQGLEQYF	TGTGCCAGCAGCGCGCAGGGGTTGGAGCAGTACTTC	TRBV9	TRBJ2-7	NA	NA
CASSVTLEPGNTIYF	TGTGCCAGCAGTGTTACCCTCGAACCTGGAAACACCATATATTTT	TRBV6-1	TRBJ1-3	NA	few
CASSLHLGNTEAFF	TGTGCCAGCAGCCTCCACTTGGGGAACACTGAAGCTTTCTTT	TRBV14	TRBJ1-1	NA	few
CSASVGTEAFF	TGCAGTGCTAGTGTCGGGACTGAAGCTTTCTTT	TRBV20-1	TRBJ1-1	NA	few
CASSAVPNSYEQYF	TGTGCCAGCAGCGCTGTACCGAACTCCTACGAGCAGTACTTC	TRBV11-2	TRBJ2-7	NA	few
CASAPTGGDEQYF	TGTGCCAGCGCACCGACAGGGGGAGACGAGCAGTACTTC	TRBV19	TRBJ2-7	TRBD1	few
CASSPQLSTDTQYF	TGTGCCAGCAGTCCACAGCTAAGCACAGATACGCAGTATTTT	TRBV6-5	TRBJ2-3	NA	few
CASTPQPGSRGTDTQYF	TGTGCCAGTACCCCCCAACCGGGGAGCAGGGGCACAGATACGCAGTATTTT	TRBV19	TRBJ2-3	NA	NA
CASSRDRGFYNEQFF	TGTGCCAGTAGTAGGGACAGGGGCTTTTACAATGAGCAGTTCTTC	TRBV19	TRBJ2-1	TRBD1	NA
CASSQLGLAQETQYF	TGCGCCAGCAGCCAATTAGGACTGGCACAAGAGACCCAGTACTTC	TRBV4-1	TRBJ2-5	NA	few
CASSVLAGLYEQYF	TGTGCCAGCAGCGTACTAGCGGGGCTGTACGAGCAGTACTTC	TRBV27	TRBJ2-7	TRBD2	NA
CASSLQRGPSTDTQYF	TGTGCCAGCAGCCTCCAGCGGGGGCCTAGCACAGATACGCAGTATTTT	TRBV5-4	TRBJ2-3	TRBD2	NA
CASGKMSGGSDTQYF	TGTGCCAGCGGAAAAATGAGCGGGGGTTCTGATACGCAGTATTTT	TRBV6-6	TRBJ2-3	TRBD2	NA
CASSELSYEQYF	TGTGCCAGCAGTGAATTATCCTACGAGCAGTACTTC	TRBV25-1	TRBJ2-7	NA	NA
CASSRGGGYGYTF	TGTGCCAGCAGCCGGGGCGGGGGCTATGGCTACACCTTC	TRBV28	TRBJ1-2	NA	few
CASSPGLAIRFSNEQFF	TGTGCCAGCTCACCGGGACTAGCAATTAGGTTCTCCAATGAGCAGTTCTTC	TRBV18	TRBJ2-1	TRBD2	few
CASSVDGGSYNEQFF	TGTGCCAGCAGCGTAGACGGGGGGTCCTACAATGAGCAGTTCTTC	TRBV9	TRBJ2-1	TRBD2	NA
CSVELAGGFLSYNEQFF	TGCAGCGTTGAACTAGCGGGGGGCTTTCTCTCCTACAATGAGCAGTTCTTC	TRBV29-1	TRBJ2-1	TRBD2	NA
CASFSGGSGNEQFF	TGTGCCAGCTTTAGCGGGGGTTCGGGTAATGAGCAGTTCTTC	TRBV6-1	TRBJ2-1	TRBD2	NA